This TCR beta chain appears in the sequencing data of a study of blood T cell repertoires in COVID-19. Produced via immunoSEQ multiplex PCR; TCRdb's table is partial and in-frame only. The data hold 170,000 or so clones, with roughly 86% observed a single time. The table lists this clone with a few counts. CDR3 length: 17 residues. V was pared by 2 bases and J by 3 bases, with 12 bases of the junction left unmatched. The germline CDR1 and CDR2 sequences are MGHRA and YSYEKL. Material for sequencing was peripheral blood. The chain recombines TRBV4-1 with TRBJ1-2, with 7 bases matching TRBD1. The receptor was isolated from a man aged 60 to 75 with COVID-19, enrolled during active disease. The chain's CDR3 is CASSQPLYRTGYYGYTF. In nucleotides, the CDR3 is TGCGCCAGCAGCCAACCCCTATACCGGACAGGCTACTATGGCTACACCTTC.